This TCR beta chain was identified in a study of post-analysis software for immune sequencing data. Regarding the study as a whole: When patients were compared with controls, roughly five TRBV segments were more frequent, TRBV5-6, TRBV5-1 and TRBV20-1 among them. Relative to controls, patients with multiple sclerosis showed significantly lower normalized Chao1 diversity.

This clonotype was picked up a small number of times. As yet, its antigen is unknown. Compared with germline, one end of the junction differs, possibly owing to a read error. Unique molecular identifiers featured in each of the TCR beta cDNA libraries. TCRdb re-called the PCR reads with MiXCR, one entry per CDR3 protein. The data show roughly 870,000 distinct CDR3 sequences, 53% seen once. The germline V gene encodes CDR1 MNHEY and CDR2 SMNVEV (reference sequence). This CDR3 has 18 amino acids. This rearrangement joins TRBV27 to TRBJ2-6; TRBD1 is a possible D gene (6 bases). The clonotype comes from a girl between 5 and 17 years old with multiple sclerosis. Sequencing used blood. CDR3 region: CASSPMGQGTSRADVLTF. The CDR3, as DNA: TGTGCCAGCAGTCCGATGGGACAAGGGACCTCAAGGGCCGACGTCCTGACTTTC.